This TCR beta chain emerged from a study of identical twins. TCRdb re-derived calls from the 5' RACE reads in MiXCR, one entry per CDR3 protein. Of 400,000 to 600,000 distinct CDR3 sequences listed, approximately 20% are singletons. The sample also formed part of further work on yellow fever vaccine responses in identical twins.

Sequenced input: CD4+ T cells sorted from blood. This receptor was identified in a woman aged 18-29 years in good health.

Written as DNA, the CDR3 is TGCAGTGCTAGAGCACCGGGACAGGGGGCAAAGACCCAGTACTTC. It is translated as CSARAPGQGAKTQYF. This rearrangement joins TRBV20-1 to TRBJ2-5; 12 nucleotides match TRBD1. The CDR3 covers 15 residues. Germline CDR1 is DFQATT and CDR2 is SNEGSKA (reference sequence). V shed 1 base and J 6 bases; nucleotides not matched to a gene: 6.